This T cell receptor beta chain appears in the sequencing data of a study of blood T cell repertoires in COVID-19. Background on the study: Donors in the United States, Italy and Spain gave samples during acute or convalescent COVID-19. T cells, B-cell-depleted T cells, or PBMCs supplied cDNA or gDNA.

CDR1 is SGHRS and CDR2 is YFSETQ in the germline V gene. CDR3 length: 14 amino acids. After removal of 0 bases from V and 11 bases from J, the junction contained 6 bases not matched to a gene. Authors' analysis steps: Amplification with reference gene primers provided the estimates of nucleated cell counts. Profiling relied on immunoSEQ multiplex PCR, and the TCRdb table lists in-frame clones only, not all of them. That table is the source of V, J and clone size, and D and trimming were worked out from the DNA. The sample includes more than 95,000 clones, nearly 85% of them seen just once. Sequencing was carried out using peripheral blood. The V call is TRBV5-1, the J call TRBJ2-3; 10 bases are a match to TRBD2. This receptor was obtained from a human donor in a cohort sampled during active or convalescent COVID-19. The CDR3 region has the DNA TGCGCCAGCAGCTTGGTTCTAGCGGGGGCGGGGCAGTATTTT. Translated, it gives CASSLVLAGAGQYF.